This T cell receptor (beta chain) was sequenced during a study of coeliac disease. For the study at large: Each coeliac patient was active, refractory type I, or diet-controlled. Study-wide points: Few TRB amino acid sequences were shared between samples; most were unique. Cross-contamination between intraepithelial and lamina propria cells was possible. Lower clonality than controls marked TRB and TRG repertoires from active celiac intraepithelial and lamina propria samples.

CDR1 is MNHEY and CDR2 is SVGAGI in the germline V gene. This CDR3 is 15 amino acids long. Unmatched junction bases numbered 0, after V lost 5 bases and J lost 3 bases. Produced via immunoSEQ multiplex PCR; TCRdb's table is partial and in-frame only. The profile shows around 4,100 clones, about 70% of them singletons. A remark on this clone: Its antigen is not identified.

Cells were frozen in aliquots of roughly 500,000, and one aliquot per fraction was sequenced. The V call is TRBV6-5, the J call TRBJ2-1; TRBD2 aligns across 14 bases. The sequencing input was intraepithelial lymphocytes from the gut. The source of this sequence is a woman in her late teens or twenties with active celiac disease. CDR3 bases: TGTGCCAGCAGTGGACTAGCGGGGGGCTACAATGAGCAGTTCTTC. Its protein product is CASSGLAGGYNEQFF.